This T cell receptor (beta chain) emerged from a study of tissue T cells after allogeneic stem cell transplantation. Germline CDR1 and CDR2: LGHDT and YNNKQL (reference sequence). This CDR3 is built from 12 residues. Trimming stripped 5 bases from V and 1 base from J, with 2 bases between. This sample's time point: mouse harvest day 7 after allogeneic transplant. The graft held 10^6 splenic CD5+ T cells and 10^7 T-cell-depleted bone marrow cells. As to this clone: Here the gene names and germline are mouse. The read terminates 1 residue ahead of where the CDR3 ends, so the germline J gene completes it.

Some clones are missing from TCRdb's copy, which holds only in-frame ones; the method was immunoSEQ multiplex PCR. There are some 4,000 clones in the sample; roughly 50% occur only once, and approximately 10% lies in the top ten. Sequences were obtained from lymph node tissue. The gene calls are TRBV4 and TRBJ2-2; the D is unclear. The clonotype was recovered from a female BALB/c mouse given C57BL/6 T cells with graft-versus-host disease after an allogeneic hematopoietic cell transplant. CDR3 loop: CASSRNTGQLYF. Incomplete CDR3 DNA: TGTGCCAGCAGCCGAAACACCGGGCAGCTCTAC.